This T cell receptor beta chain was recovered during a study of blood T cells in healthy people across ages. CDR1 LGHDT and CDR2 YNNKEL come from the germline V gene (reference sequence). The V gene lost 1 base and the J gene lost 2 bases, with 5 bases spanning the gap. The length of the CDR3 is 13 residues. With a J-beta primer mix and a sample-barcoded 5' primer, a second PCR ran about 7 to 12 cycles. Every cDNA molecule carried a tag from a template-switch adaptor bearing 12 random nucleotides. Any given sample supplied a minimum of 2.5 million CDR3-containing paired-end reads. Using its own MiXCR run on the 5' RACE reads, TCRdb lists one record per CDR3 protein. The sample includes 750,000 to 850,000 distinct CDR3 sequences, roughly 25% of them seen just once. Only a few counts were recorded for this clonotype. These data also featured in a second study, about T cells of mothers and their children.

The rearrangement uses TRBV3-1 and TRBJ1-2; D remains unclear. This TCR derives from a boy between 5 and 17 years old in good health. The source material was blood. As DNA, the CDR3 is TGTGCCAGCAGCCAAGGTCGGAACTATGGCTACACCTTC. This gives the protein CASSQGRNYGYTF.